This record looks at one TCR beta chain sequence and its context. This CDR3 is 14 amino acids long. The V gene's germline CDR1 is MNHNS and CDR2 SASEGT. Trimming stripped 3 bases from V and 6 bases from J, with 13 bases between. Construction of TCR beta libraries was performed using quantitative 5'-RACE with molecular barcodes. MiXCR was run by TCRdb on the 5' RACE reads, yielding one entry per CDR3 protein. Here the sample spans 200,000 to 300,000 distinct CDR3 sequences, 20% to 30% being singletons. The source of the sample is a study of CD8 T cells in ankylosing spondylitis. Sequenced input: blood, either unsorted or a sorted T cell fraction (not recorded which). The source of this sequence is a male donor with ankylosing spondylitis or in good health (not recorded which). The chain recombines TRBV6-1 with TRBJ2-3, with TRBD2 as a possible D gene (5 bases). Here the CDR3 reads CASSDRAGIDTQYF. For the CDR3, the DNA is TGTGCCAGCAGTGATCGTGCGGGTATTGATACGCAGTATTTT.